This paragraph reports one TCR beta chain. No cognate antigen has been identified for it. There are no base qualities to consult, and no much larger clone falls within one base. The record originates from a study of response to subunit inactivated influenza vaccine (dated by TCRdb to between 2017 and 2018). Looking at the study overall: The study used deep quantitative T cell receptor repertoire profiling to track responses to a trivalent subunit inactivated influenza vaccine. The study at large found these results: It was suggested by the authors that each seasonal influenza vaccination may recruit only a limited number of new T cells.

CDR1 SGHTA and CDR2 FQGNSA were looked up in the germline V gene. The CDR3 measures 16 amino acids from cysteine to phenylalanine. The entry retains the CDR3 DNA only, 48 bases that are in frame from base 1. Compared with germline, V lacks 5 bases and J lacks 0 bases; bases without a gene match: 4. Receptor libraries were prepared by RT-PCR. The data were produced on an Illumina HiSeq 2500. TCRdb itself trimmed the public reads at Q25 with fastp, ran MiXCR and retained productive beta chains. Here each entry gathers all rows of one CDR3 protein and keeps the most common genes and DNA. In all, the sample holds just under 550,000 distinct CDR3 sequences, and around 21% of those were seen once. Jointly, the top ten make up approximately 3% of the sample. The sample also formed part of further work on T cells expressing NK-cell markers. As the second paper documents: TCR beta cDNA libraries were made by 5'RACE template switching that added a universal primer site and unique molecular identifiers. In sorted CD3+CD56+NKG2C+, CD3+CD56+NKG2C- and CD3+CD56-NKG2C+ T-cell subsets from eight donors, TCR beta-chain repertoires were profiled. Of the eight sequenced donors, seven were found to be HCMV-seropositive and one was found to be HCMV-seronegative. In several experiments an anti-gammadeltaTCR antibody was added to restrict sorting to alphabetaTCR-expressing T cells. In over five donors, the dominant CD3+CD56+NKG2C+ clonotypes were found to rank among the top 10 CD8+ clonotypes and to make up 1.0-7.0% of CD8+ T cells. Those dominant clonotypes were again the most abundant among CD3+CD56-NKG2C+ cells in several donors, at roughly 25-65%. It remained unclear whether the expanded NKG2C-expressing T cell clones were specific for HCMV antigens. The eight sequenced donors were randomly selected healthy volunteers, three men and five women. A commercial ELISA kit detecting HCMV-specific IgG in serum was used to determine HCMV serostatus. Peripheral blood mononuclear cells were isolated from blood by Ficoll density gradient centrifugation. Magnetic immunoseparation with Miltenyi isolation kits was used to isolate CD4+ and CD8+ T cells from PBMC. cDNA synthesis was primed from the TCR beta constant segment, followed by two successive PCR amplification steps. The libraries were sequenced on Illumina HiSeq 2000/2500, MiSeq or NextSeq, producing 2 x 150 bp reads. MIGEC handled demultiplexing of the reads and grouping by UMI, while MiTCR was used to assemble and quantify clonotypes. To exclude erroneous sequences, only TCR cDNA sequences supported by at least two reads were retained. The tcR package was used for downstream repertoire analysis, with clonotypes matched between fractions based on CDR3 nucleotide sequence plus V segment. VDJmatch was used to annotate antigen specificity against VDJdb, with one amino acid substitution in CDR3 allowed.

Specimen: CD4+ T cells sorted from PBMCs, collected 11 to 12 days after vaccination. In this chain, TRBV7-2 is recombined with TRBJ2-1; 10 bases in between match TRBD2. This TCR was recovered from a man aged 50-59 years who received an inactivated influenza vaccine. Donor details come from another sample of the same person, matched by shared clones. The DNA sequence is TGTGCCAGCAGCCCAACTAGCGGGACCTCCTACAATGAGCAGTTCTTC. Translated, this is CASSPTSGTSYNEQFF.